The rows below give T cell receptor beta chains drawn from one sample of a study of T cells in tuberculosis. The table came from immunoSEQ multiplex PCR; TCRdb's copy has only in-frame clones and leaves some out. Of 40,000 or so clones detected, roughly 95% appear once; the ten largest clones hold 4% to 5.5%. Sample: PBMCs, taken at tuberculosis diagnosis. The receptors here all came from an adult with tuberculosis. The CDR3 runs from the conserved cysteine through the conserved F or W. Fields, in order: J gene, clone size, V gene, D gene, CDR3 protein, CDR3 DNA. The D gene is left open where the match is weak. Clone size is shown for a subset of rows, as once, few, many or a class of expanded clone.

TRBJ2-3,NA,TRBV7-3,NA,CASTLTDTQYF,TGTGCCAGCACCCTAACAGATACGCAGTATTTT
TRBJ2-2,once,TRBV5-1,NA,CASSLEGRGTTGELFF,TGCGCCAGCAGCTTGGAAGGCAGGGGTACCACCGGGGAGCTGTTTTTT
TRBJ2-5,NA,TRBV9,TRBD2,CASSVAPGTSGQETQYF,TGTGCCAGCAGCGTAGCACCCGGGACTAGCGGCCAAGAGACCCAGTACTTC
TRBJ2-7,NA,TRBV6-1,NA,CASGAYEQYF,TGTGCTTCCGGGGCCTACGAGCAGTACTTC
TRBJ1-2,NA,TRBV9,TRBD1,CASSPRGTGYGYTF,TGTGCCAGCAGCCCCCGTGGGACAGGCTATGGCTACACCTTC
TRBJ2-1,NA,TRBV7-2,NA,CASSLSLVVNEQFF,TGTGCCAGCAGCTTATCACTCGTCGTGAATGAGCAGTTCTTC
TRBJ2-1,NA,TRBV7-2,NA,CASSLASYEQFF,TGTGCCAGCAGCTTAGCTTCCTATGAGCAGTTCTTC
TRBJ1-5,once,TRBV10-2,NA,CASSNTGRYQPQHF,TGCGCCAGCAGTAATACAGGCCGGTATCAGCCCCAGCATTTT
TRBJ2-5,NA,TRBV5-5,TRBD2,CASSLGLAGGQETQYF,TGTGCCAGCAGCCTGGGACTAGCGGGGGGTCAAGAGACCCAGTACTTC
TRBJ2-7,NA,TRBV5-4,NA,CASSSGQNRDSYEQYF,TGTGCCAGCAGCTCAGGCCAAAACAGGGACTCCTACGAGCAGTACTTC
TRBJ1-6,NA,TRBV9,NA,CASSRPAGRNSPLHF,TGTGCCAGCAGCCGGCCGGCAGGGAGGAATTCACCCCTCCACTTT
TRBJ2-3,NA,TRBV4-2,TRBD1,CASRTHNTAGGATDTQYF,TGTGCCAGCCGTACCCACAATACGGCAGGGGGAGCCACAGATACGCAGTATTTT
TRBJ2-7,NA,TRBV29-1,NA,CSVVALNYEQYF,TGCAGCGTTGTTGCCCTCAACTACGAGCAGTACTTC
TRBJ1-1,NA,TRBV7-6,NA,CASSLGPGNTEAFF,TGTGCCAGCAGCTTAGGCCCCGGGAACACTGAAGCTTTCTTT
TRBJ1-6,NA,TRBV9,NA,CASSGRGNNSPLHF,TGTGCCAGCAGCGGGAGGGGAAATAATTCACCCCTCCACTTT
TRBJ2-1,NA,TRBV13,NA,CASSPSTGYNEQFF,TGTGCCAGCAGCCCATCGACAGGTTACAATGAGCAGTTCTTC
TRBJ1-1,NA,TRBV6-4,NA,CASSEGSGAEAFF,TGTGCCAGCAGTGAAGGATCGGGGGCTGAAGCTTTCTTT
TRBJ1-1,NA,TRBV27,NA,CASSETTTVNTEAFF,TGTGCCAGCAGCGAGACGACGACAGTGAACACTGAAGCTTTCTTT
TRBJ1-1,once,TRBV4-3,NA,CASSQEGAGTEAFF,TGCGCCAGCAGCCAAGAAGGGGCCGGCACTGAAGCTTTCTTT
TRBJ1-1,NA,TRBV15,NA,CATSRDFAGVGTEAFF,TGTGCCACCAGCAGAGATTTCGCAGGGGTTGGCACTGAAGCTTTCTTT
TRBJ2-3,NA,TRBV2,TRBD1,CASSFSGTGTDTQYF,TGTGCCAGCAGCTTCTCCGGGACAGGGACAGATACGCAGTATTTT
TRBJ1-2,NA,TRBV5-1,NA,CASSLVQGSYGYTF,TGCGCCAGCAGCTTGGTCCAGGGGTCCTATGGCTACACCTTC
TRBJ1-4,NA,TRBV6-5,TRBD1,CASSMGDSEKLFF,TGTGCCAGCAGTATGGGGGACAGTGAAAAACTGTTTTTT
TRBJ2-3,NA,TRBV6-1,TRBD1,CASVSPGQGIDTQYF,TGTGCCAGCGTCTCCCCGGGACAGGGAATAGATACGCAGTATTTT